Listed below are T cell receptor beta chains from one sample, sequenced in a study of blood T cell repertoires in COVID-19. TCRdb's table, derived via immunoSEQ multiplex PCR, lists solely in-frame clones and lacks some. The profile shows roughly 100,000 clones, roughly nine tenths of them singletons. The sample was peripheral blood. Receptor source: a human donor with active COVID-19. The donor label of this sample is uncertain. Both conserved end residues are part of each CDR3.

V: TRBV5-4; J: TRBJ1-4; CDR3: CASSPDEVAEKLFF
V: TRBV4-2; J: TRBJ2-3; CDR3: CASSQLGTSGFGDTQYF
V: TRBV5-1; J: TRBJ1-2; CDR3: CASSLRPTDTYGYTF
V: TRBV4-1; J: TRBJ2-7; CDR3: CASSLASPGQDYEQYF
V: TRBV7-9; J: TRBJ2-5; CDR3: CASSAINRGPSQETQYF
V: TRBV11-2; J: TRBJ1-2; CDR3: CASSRGQALANYGYTF
V: TRBV19; J: TRBJ1-2; CDR3: CASSIGPGPNYGYTF
V: TRBV2; J: TRBJ2-7; CDR3: CASRGQGAYEQYF
V: TRBV15; J: TRBJ2-1; CDR3: CATSREASSVLNEQFF
V: TRBV19; J: TRBJ1-5; CDR3: CASSTPPEGSNQPQHF
V: TRBV19; J: TRBJ1-4; CDR3: CASTPSGTGNEKLFF
V: TRBV19; J: TRBJ1-4; CDR3: CASSISAGENEKLFF
V: TRBV4-1; J: TRBJ2-3; CDR3: CASSQGGGDTQYF
V: TRBV5-1; J: TRBJ1-2; CDR3: CASSPGQGQARNGYTF
V: TRBV5-1; J: TRBJ2-7; CDR3: CASSWGQGGEQYF
V: TRBV19; J: TRBJ1-2; CDR3: CASTEGRKGYTF
V: TRBV9; J: TRBJ1-2; CDR3: CASSDPGGPRVF
V: TRBV2; J: TRBJ2-1; CDR3: CASSEAKASGPHPQFF
V: TRBV7-2; J: TRBJ1-5; CDR3: CASSLDGQGGQPQHF
V: TRBV27; J: TRBJ2-7; CDR3: CASSLAGQDYEQYF
V: TRBV21-1; J: TRBJ2-3; CDR3: CASSKESAGGYTDTQYF
V: TRBV7-2; J: TRBJ1-1; CDR3: CASSFLNEAFF
V: TRBV12-2; J: TRBJ2-5; CDR3: CASRFLARTVQETQYF
V: TRBV5-4; J: TRBJ1-4; CDR3: CASSLSAGGDEKLFF
V: TRBV10-3; J: TRBJ1-2; CDR3: CAIRAPGTGSSF
V: TRBV5-1; J: TRBJ1-1; CDR3: CASSFGSGGEEAFF
V: TRBV7-9; J: TRBJ1-5; CDR3: CASSLVGPGAVKGVQPQHF
V: TRBV7-9; J: TRBJ1-5; CDR3: CASSYDRVDQPQHF
V: TRBV4-1; J: TRBJ1-1; CDR3: CASSQVRVLTEAFF
V: TRBV10-3; J: TRBJ2-3; CDR3: CAISESKRTGSTDTQYF
V: TRBV10-2; J: TRBJ2-2; CDR3: CASDTGHTGELFF
V: TRBV9; J: TRBJ2-1; CDR3: CASSGHPDRGSYNEQFF
V: TRBV27; J: TRBJ1-6; CDR3: CASGTGGDGSYNSPLHF